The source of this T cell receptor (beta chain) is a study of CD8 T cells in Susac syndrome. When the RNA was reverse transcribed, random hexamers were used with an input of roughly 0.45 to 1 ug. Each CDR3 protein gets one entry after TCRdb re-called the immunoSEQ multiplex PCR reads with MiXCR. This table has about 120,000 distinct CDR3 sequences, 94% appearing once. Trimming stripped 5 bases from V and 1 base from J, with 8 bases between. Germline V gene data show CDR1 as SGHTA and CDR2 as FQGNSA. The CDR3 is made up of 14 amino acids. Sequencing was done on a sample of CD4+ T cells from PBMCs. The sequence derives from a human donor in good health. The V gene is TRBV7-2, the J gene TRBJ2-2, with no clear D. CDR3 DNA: TGTGCCAGCAGCACCCACAGGAACACCGGGGAGCTGTTTTTT. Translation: CASSTHRNTGELFF.